Listed below are T cell receptor beta chains from one sample, sequenced in a study of CD8 T cells in ankylosing spondylitis. TCRdb re-called the 5' RACE reads through MiXCR, storing one row per CDR3 protein. The sample has under 850,000 distinct CDR3 sequences, 15% to 20% seen once. Source material: blood, either unsorted or a sorted T cell fraction (not recorded which). The receptors derive from a male donor with ankylosing spondylitis. CDR3s include the opening cysteine and the closing phenylalanine or tryptophan. D genes are given only for firm matches. Clone size, where shown, is once, few, many, or a class for clones that have expanded.

clone size: many
D gene: -
J gene: TRBJ2-1
V gene: TRBV9
CDR3 DNA: TGTGCCAGCAGCGACGACAGCGCCAGAAACAATGAGCAGTTCTTC
CDR3 protein: CASSDDSARNNEQFF

clone size: -
D gene: TRBD2
J gene: TRBJ2-7
V gene: TRBV7-3
CDR3 DNA: TGTGCCAGCAGCTACACCGGGACTAGCGGGAGGTCTCCCGAGCAGTACTTC
CDR3 protein: CASSYTGTSGRSPEQYF

clone size: -
D gene: -
J gene: TRBJ1-1
V gene: TRBV12-3/TRBV12-4
CDR3 DNA: TGTGCCAGCAGTCCGGGGGAAGGGGGCACTGAAGCTTTCTTT
CDR3 protein: CASSPGEGGTEAFF

clone size: -
D gene: TRBD2
J gene: TRBJ2-7
V gene: TRBV27
CDR3 DNA: TGTGCCAGCAGTTTAGCCTTAGCGGGAGGGCCCTACGAGCAGTACTTC
CDR3 protein: CASSLALAGGPYEQYF

clone size: few
D gene: TRBD1
J gene: TRBJ1-6
V gene: TRBV5-1
CDR3 DNA: TGCGCCAGCATTTTGACAGGGGGCAATTATAATTCACCCCTCCACTTT
CDR3 protein: CASILTGGNYNSPLHF

clone size: few
D gene: TRBD1
J gene: TRBJ1-1
V gene: TRBV20-1
CDR3 DNA: TGCAGTGCAAGACAGGGGGTGGGCACTGAAGCTTTCTTT
CDR3 protein: CSARQGVGTEAFF

clone size: once
D gene: -
J gene: TRBJ2-2
V gene: TRBV7-9
CDR3 DNA: TGTGGCAGCGTGTCGGGGGCGGACACCGGGGAGCTGTTTTTT
CDR3 protein: CGSVSGADTGELFF

clone size: few
D gene: -
J gene: TRBJ1-1
V gene: TRBV6-4
CDR3 DNA: TGTGCCAGCAGTGACACTTCAGGGGAAGCTTTCTTT
CDR3 protein: CASSDTSGEAFF

clone size: few
D gene: TRBD2
J gene: TRBJ2-5
V gene: TRBV12-3/TRBV12-4
CDR3 DNA: TGTGCCAGCACTAGAGGGCTAGCGGGGTTCCAAGAGACCCAGTACTTC
CDR3 protein: CASTRGLAGFQETQYF

clone size: few
D gene: TRBD2
J gene: TRBJ2-1
V gene: TRBV29-1
CDR3 DNA: TGCAGCGTTGAAGAAGTGGGTCCCAGGGAGGGTCTCTCCTACAATGAGCAGTTCTTC
CDR3 protein: CSVEEVGPREGLSYNEQFF

clone size: many
D gene: TRBD1
J gene: TRBJ1-4
V gene: TRBV3-1
CDR3 DNA: TGTGCCAGCAGCCCAGGACAGGGGGCGACTAATGAAAAACTGTTTTTT
CDR3 protein: CASSPGQGATNEKLFF

clone size: -
D gene: TRBD1
J gene: TRBJ1-1
V gene: TRBV13
CDR3 DNA: TGTGCCAGCAGACTAGAGGGGGCGCTGAGCACTGAAGCTTTCTTT
CDR3 protein: CASRLEGALSTEAFF

clone size: few
D gene: -
J gene: TRBJ1-2
V gene: TRBV3-1
CDR3 DNA: TGTGCCAGCAGCCAAGATTTTAAGGGGTATGGCTACACCTTC
CDR3 protein: CASSQDFKGYGYTF

clone size: -
D gene: TRBD1
J gene: TRBJ1-2
V gene: TRBV6-1
CDR3 DNA: TGTGCCAGCAGCCGGGGACAGGGGGATGGCTACACCTTC
CDR3 protein: CASSRGQGDGYTF

clone size: -
D gene: -
J gene: TRBJ2-1
V gene: TRBV5-6
CDR3 DNA: TGTGCCAGCAGCTTGGGAGGCGGCCCGTGGGATGAGCAGTTCTTC
CDR3 protein: CASSLGGGPWDEQFF

clone size: -
D gene: -
J gene: TRBJ2-4
V gene: TRBV20-1
CDR3 DNA: TGCAGTGCTCGGAGGGGGGAGGGCAAAAACATTCAGTACTTC
CDR3 protein: CSARRGEGKNIQYF

clone size: -
D gene: TRBD1
J gene: TRBJ2-7
V gene: TRBV20-1
CDR3 DNA: TGCAGTGCAAACAGGGGGTCAAACTCCTACGAGCAGTACTTC
CDR3 protein: CSANRGSNSYEQYF

clone size: many
D gene: -
J gene: TRBJ1-2
V gene: TRBV12-3/TRBV12-4
CDR3 DNA: TGTGCCAGCCACCCCCAGGGACCGACAGATGGTGGCTACACCTTC
CDR3 protein: CASHPQGPTDGGYTF

clone size: many
D gene: -
J gene: TRBJ1-3
V gene: TRBV11-2
CDR3 DNA: TGTGCCAGCAGCTTCGACATCGGCTCTGGAAACACCATATATTTT
CDR3 protein: CASSFDIGSGNTIYF

clone size: -
D gene: -
J gene: TRBJ1-1
V gene: TRBV29-1
CDR3 DNA: TGCAGCGTTGAAGACCGAATCGTGGGGTACACTGAAGCTTTCTTT
CDR3 protein: CSVEDRIVGYTEAFF

clone size: few
D gene: TRBD1
J gene: TRBJ2-6
V gene: TRBV30
CDR3 DNA: TGTGCCTGGGGGACAGGATATTCTGGGGCCAACGTCCTGACTTTC
CDR3 protein: CAWGTGYSGANVLTF

clone size: few
D gene: -
J gene: TRBJ1-4
V gene: TRBV5-1
CDR3 DNA: TGCGCCAGCAGCATGGGGTCGGGGATACATGAAAAACTGTTTTTT
CDR3 protein: CASSMGSGIHEKLFF

clone size: many
D gene: TRBD1
J gene: TRBJ1-2
V gene: TRBV12-3/TRBV12-4
CDR3 DNA: TGTGCCAGCAGTCCTAGACAGGGGATCGGTGGCTACACCTTC
CDR3 protein: CASSPRQGIGGYTF

clone size: -
D gene: TRBD2
J gene: TRBJ2-2
V gene: TRBV25-1
CDR3 DNA: TGTGCCAGCAGTGAATTTGGGTTGCTAGCGGGAGGCTCCAGCGGGGAGCTGTTTTTT
CDR3 protein: CASSEFGLLAGGSSGELFF

clone size: -
D gene: TRBD2
J gene: TRBJ2-5
V gene: TRBV4-1
CDR3 DNA: TGCGCCAGCAGCCAAGTTAAGCGGGAGGCTCCTGAGACCCAGTACTTC
CDR3 protein: CASSQVKREAPETQYF

clone size: many
D gene: -
J gene: TRBJ2-7
V gene: TRBV5-1
CDR3 DNA: TGTGCCAGCAGCCCCGGAAGCTCCTACGAGCAGTACTTC
CDR3 protein: CASSPGSSYEQYF

clone size: -
D gene: TRBD2
J gene: TRBJ2-1
V gene: TRBV5-1
CDR3 DNA: TGCGCCAGCAGCTTGAGGGCTAGCGGGAGGGCGAGAGAGCAGTTCTTC
CDR3 protein: CASSLRASGRAREQFF

clone size: -
D gene: -
J gene: TRBJ2-2
V gene: TRBV4-2
CDR3 DNA: TGTGCCAGCAGCCAAGACCGCCTAGCCGGGGAGCTGTTTTTT
CDR3 protein: CASSQDRLAGELFF

clone size: -
D gene: -
J gene: TRBJ1-6
V gene: TRBV5-5
CDR3 DNA: TGTGCCAGCAGCTCCAAAACTCCAGGGAGCTCCTATAATTCACCCCTCCACTTT
CDR3 protein: CASSSKTPGSSYNSPLHF